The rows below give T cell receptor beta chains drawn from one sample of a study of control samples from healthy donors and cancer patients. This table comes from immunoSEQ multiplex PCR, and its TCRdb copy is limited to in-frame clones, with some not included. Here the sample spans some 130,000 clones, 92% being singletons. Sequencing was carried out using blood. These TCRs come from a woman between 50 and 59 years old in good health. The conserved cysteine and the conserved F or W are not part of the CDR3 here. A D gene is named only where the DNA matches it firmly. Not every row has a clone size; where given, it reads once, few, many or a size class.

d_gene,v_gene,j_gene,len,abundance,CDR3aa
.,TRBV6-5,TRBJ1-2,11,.,ASSQVLNYGYT
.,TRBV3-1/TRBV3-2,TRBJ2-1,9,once,ASSQENEQF
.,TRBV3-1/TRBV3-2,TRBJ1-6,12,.,ASSQGGRDSPLH
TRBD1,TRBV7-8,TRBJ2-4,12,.,ASSFKGAKNIQY
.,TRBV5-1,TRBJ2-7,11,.,ASRGGSGFEQY
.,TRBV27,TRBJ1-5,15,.,ASSSVRGGHSNQPQH
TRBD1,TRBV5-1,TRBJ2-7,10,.,ASSLQGREQY
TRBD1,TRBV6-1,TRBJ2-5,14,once,ASSASGQAYQETQY
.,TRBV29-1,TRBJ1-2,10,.,SPYDGSYGYT
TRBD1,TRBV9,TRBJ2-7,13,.,ASSVGTGGSYEQY
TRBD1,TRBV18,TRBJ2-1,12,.,ASSPGTAYNEQF
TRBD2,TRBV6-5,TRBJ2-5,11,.,ASRAGGVKTQY
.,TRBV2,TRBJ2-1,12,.,ASSELGRGGEQF
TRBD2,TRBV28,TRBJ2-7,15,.,ASSSLTSEGYRYGQY
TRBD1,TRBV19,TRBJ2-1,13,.,ASSLPGQGPDEQF
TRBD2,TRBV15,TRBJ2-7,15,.,ATSRRGLAGGLYEQY
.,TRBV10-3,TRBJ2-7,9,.,AIRGSYEQY
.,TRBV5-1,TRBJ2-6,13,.,ASSFVEAGANVLT
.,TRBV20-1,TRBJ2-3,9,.,SAGGTDTQY
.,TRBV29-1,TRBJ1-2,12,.,SVPPTGTGYGYT
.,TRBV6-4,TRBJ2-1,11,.,ASSVSPFNEQF
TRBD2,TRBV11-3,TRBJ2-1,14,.,ASSLEAGTSMNEQF
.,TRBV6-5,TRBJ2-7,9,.,ASTRDYEQY
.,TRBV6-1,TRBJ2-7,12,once,ASSESQVVYEQY
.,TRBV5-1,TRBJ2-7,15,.,ASSLDLSSRGTYEQY